This TCR beta chain derives from a study of control samples from healthy donors and cancer patients. Trimming removed 4 bases at V and 7 bases at J, with 17 bases between. This CDR3 is 15 amino acids long. Germline assignment: CDR1 SGHNT and CDR2 YYREEE (reference sequence). The method was immunoSEQ multiplex PCR; TCRdb's version includes in-frame clones alone and lacks a portion of them. This table holds around 140,000 clones, 85% to 90% found once. Input material: PBMCs. The clonotype was recovered from a man aged 50-59 years with head and neck cancer. The chain combines TRBV5-4 with TRBJ1-4, with D maybe TRBD1 (6 bases). CDR3 protein: CASSPGGGRSEKLFF. CDR3 bases: TGTGCCAGCAGCCCTGGTGGGGGGCGGAGTGAAAAACTGTTTTTT.